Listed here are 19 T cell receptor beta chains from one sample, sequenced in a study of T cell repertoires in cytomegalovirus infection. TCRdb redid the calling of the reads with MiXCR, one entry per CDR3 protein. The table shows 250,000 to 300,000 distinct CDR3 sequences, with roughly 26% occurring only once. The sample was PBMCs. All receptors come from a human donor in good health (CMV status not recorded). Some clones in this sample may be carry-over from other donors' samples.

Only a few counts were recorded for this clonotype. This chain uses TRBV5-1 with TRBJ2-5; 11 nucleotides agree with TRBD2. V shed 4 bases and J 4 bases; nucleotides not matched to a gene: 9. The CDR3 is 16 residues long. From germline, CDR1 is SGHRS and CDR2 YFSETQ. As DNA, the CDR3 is TGCGCCAGCAGCATTGCACTAGCGGGAGACGCAGAGACCCAGTACTTC. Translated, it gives CASSIALAGDAETQYF.

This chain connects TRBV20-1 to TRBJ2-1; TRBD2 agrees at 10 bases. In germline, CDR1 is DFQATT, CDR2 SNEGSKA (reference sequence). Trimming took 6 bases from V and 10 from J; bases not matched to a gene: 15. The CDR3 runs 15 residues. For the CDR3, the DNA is TGCAGTGCCCCGCCCCCCGGGACTAGCGTTTACGAGCAGTTCTTC. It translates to CSAPPPGTSVYEQFF.

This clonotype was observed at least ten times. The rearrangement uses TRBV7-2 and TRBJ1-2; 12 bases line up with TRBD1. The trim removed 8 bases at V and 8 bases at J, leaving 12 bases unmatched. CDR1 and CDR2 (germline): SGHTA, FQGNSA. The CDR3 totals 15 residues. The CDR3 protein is CASGGTGGRVGGYTF. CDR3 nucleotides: TGTGCCAGCGGGGGGACAGGGGGCCGGGTCGGCGGCTACACCTTC.

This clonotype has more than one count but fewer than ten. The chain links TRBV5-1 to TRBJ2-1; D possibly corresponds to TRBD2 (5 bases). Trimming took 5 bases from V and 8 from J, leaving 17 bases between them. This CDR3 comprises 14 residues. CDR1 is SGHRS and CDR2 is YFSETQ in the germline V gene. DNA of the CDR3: TGCGCCAGCAGTCCCGGGATTGGGGTCCATGAGCAGTTCTTC. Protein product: CASSPGIGVHEQFF.

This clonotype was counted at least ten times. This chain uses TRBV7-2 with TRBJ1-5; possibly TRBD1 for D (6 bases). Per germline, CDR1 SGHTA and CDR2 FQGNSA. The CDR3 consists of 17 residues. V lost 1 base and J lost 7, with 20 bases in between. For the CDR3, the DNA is TGTGCCAGCAGCTTAGGGGTTGGCAGGGGTTGGGAGCAGCCCCAGCATTTT. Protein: CASSLGVGRGWEQPQHF.

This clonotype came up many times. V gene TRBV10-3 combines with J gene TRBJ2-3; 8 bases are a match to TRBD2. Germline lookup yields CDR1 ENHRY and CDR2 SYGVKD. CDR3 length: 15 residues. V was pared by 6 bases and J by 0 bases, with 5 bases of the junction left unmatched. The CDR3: CAISRLATSTDTQYF. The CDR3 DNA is TGTGCCATCAGCCGACTAGCGACTAGCACAGATACGCAGTATTTT.

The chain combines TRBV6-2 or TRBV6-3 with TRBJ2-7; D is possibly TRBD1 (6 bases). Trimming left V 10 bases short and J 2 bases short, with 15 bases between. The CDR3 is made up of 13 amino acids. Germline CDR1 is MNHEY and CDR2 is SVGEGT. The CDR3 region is CATRDTSAYEQYF. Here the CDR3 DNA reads TGTGCCACCCGGGACACAAGCGCCTACGAGCAGTACTTC.

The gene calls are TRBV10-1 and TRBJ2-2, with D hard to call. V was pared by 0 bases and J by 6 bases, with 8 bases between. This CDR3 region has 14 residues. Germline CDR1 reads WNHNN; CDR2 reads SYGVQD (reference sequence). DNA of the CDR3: TGCGCCAGCAGTGAGTCGTACGAATCCGGGGAGCTGTTTTTT. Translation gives CASSESYESGELFF.

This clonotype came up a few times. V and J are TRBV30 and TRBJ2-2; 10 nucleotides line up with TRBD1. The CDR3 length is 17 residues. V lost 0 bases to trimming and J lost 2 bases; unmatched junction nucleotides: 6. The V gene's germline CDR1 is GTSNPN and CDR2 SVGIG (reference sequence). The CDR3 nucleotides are TGTGCCTGGAGTGTTTGGACAGGGGGAACTAACACCGGGGAGCTGTTTTTT. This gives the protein CAWSVWTGGTNTGELFF. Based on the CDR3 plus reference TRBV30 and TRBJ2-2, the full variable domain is SQTIHQWPATLVQPVGSPLSLECTVEGTSNPNLYWYRQAAGRGLQLLFYSVGIGQISSEVPQNLSASRPQDRQFILSSKKLLLSDSGFYLCAWSVWTGGTNTGELFFGEGSRLTVL.

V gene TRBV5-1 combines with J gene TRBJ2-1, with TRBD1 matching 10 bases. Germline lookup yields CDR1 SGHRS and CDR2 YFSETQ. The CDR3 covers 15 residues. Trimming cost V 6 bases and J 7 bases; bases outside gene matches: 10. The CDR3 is CASTWDRGPWNEQFF. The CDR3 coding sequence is TGCGCCAGCACCTGGGACAGGGGACCGTGGAATGAGCAGTTCTTC.

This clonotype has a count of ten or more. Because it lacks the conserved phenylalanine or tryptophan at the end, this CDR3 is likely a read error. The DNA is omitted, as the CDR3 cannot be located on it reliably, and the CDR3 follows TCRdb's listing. The CDR3 is CASSFGRAEPGTM. This rearrangement joins TRBV7-2 to TRBJ2-5; TRBD2, the D gene given by the table, was not confirmed from the DNA. The CDR3 extends over 13 residues, inclusive of both ends. The V gene's germline CDR1 is SGHTA and CDR2 FQGNSA.

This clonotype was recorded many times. This CDR3 reads CASSPPSNQPQHF. The CDR3 nucleotides are TGTGCCAGCAGTCCGCCAAGCAATCAGCCCCAGCATTTT. The rearrangement links TRBV12-3 or TRBV12-4 to TRBJ1-5, with unresolved D. The V gene lost 5 bases and the J gene lost 1 base, with 6 bases spanning the gap. The CDR3 consists of 13 residues.

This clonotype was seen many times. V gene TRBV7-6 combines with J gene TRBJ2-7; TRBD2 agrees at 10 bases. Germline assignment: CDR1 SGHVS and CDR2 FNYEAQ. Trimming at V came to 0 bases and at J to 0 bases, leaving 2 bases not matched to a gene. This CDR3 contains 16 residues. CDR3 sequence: CASSLAPSGSSYEQYF. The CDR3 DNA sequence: TGTGCCAGCAGCTTAGCCCCTAGCGGGAGCTCCTACGAGCAGTACTTC.

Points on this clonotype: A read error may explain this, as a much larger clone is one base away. The CDR3 spells CASSLAGQISYSEQFF. CDR3 nucleotide sequence: TGTGCCAGCAGCTTAGCGGGGCAAATATCCTACAGTGAGCAGTTCTTC. The chain carries TRBV7-2 and TRBJ2-1; D might be TRBD1 (5 bases). The CDR3 has 16 residues. In germline, CDR1 is SGHTA, CDR2 FQGNSA.

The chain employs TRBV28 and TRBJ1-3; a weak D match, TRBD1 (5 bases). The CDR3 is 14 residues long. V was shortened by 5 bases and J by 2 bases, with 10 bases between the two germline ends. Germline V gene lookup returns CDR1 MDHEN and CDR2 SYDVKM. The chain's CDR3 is CASSVQGAGNTIYF. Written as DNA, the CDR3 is TGTGCCAGCAGTGTTCAGGGCGCTGGAAACACCATATATTTT.

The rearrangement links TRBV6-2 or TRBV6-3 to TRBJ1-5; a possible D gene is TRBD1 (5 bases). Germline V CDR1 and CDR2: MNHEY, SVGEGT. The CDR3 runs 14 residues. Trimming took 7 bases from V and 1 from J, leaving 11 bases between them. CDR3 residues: CASNRQQSNQPQHF. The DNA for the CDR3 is TGTGCCAGCAATAGACAGCAAAGCAATCAGCCCCAGCATTTT.

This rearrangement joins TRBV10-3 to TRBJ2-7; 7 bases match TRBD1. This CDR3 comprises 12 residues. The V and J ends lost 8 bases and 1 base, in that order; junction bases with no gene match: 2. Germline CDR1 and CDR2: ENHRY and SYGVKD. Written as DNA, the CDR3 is TGTGCCATCGGGACAGCATCCTACGAGCAGTACTTC. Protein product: CAIGTASYEQYF.

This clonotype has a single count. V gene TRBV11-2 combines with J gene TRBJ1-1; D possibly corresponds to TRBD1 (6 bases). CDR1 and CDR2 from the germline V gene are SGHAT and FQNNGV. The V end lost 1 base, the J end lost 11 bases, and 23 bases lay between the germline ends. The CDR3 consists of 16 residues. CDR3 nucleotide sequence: TGTGCCAGCAGCTTAGTAAGGTCAGGGGACCCAAGGAGGGCTTTCTTT. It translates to CASSLVRSGDPRRAFF.

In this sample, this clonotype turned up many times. The CDR3 DNA sequence: TGTGCCAGCAGCTTAGGGGTCGCAGGAGCCTACGAGCAGTACTTC. It is translated as CASSLGVAGAYEQYF. V and J are TRBV7-6 and TRBJ2-7; no reliable D call. Trimming removed 1 base from V and 2 bases from J, with 12 bases in between. The germline CDR1 and CDR2 sequences are SGHVS and FNYEAQ. This CDR3 is built from 15 residues.